These 7 T cell receptor beta chains were sequenced from one sample in a study of T cell responses to AZD1222 COVID-19 vaccine. Some clones are missing from TCRdb's copy, which holds only in-frame ones; the method was immunoSEQ multiplex PCR. In the table there are about 140,000 clones, under 95% of which are singletons. The sample was peripheral blood, taken 28 days after the second dose of the MenACWY control vaccine. The source of these receptors is an adult who received the MenACWY meningococcal vaccine as a control.

The genes are TRBV28 and TRBJ2-5; D is unclear. From germline, CDR1 is MDHEN and CDR2 SYDVKM. V lost 6 bases and J lost 4, with 0 bases in between. The CDR3 length is 9 residues. CDR3 sequence reads: CASRETQYF. CDR3 in DNA: TGTGCCAGCAGAGAGACCCAGTACTTC.

The chain is built from TRBV5-6 and TRBJ2-7; 10 bases fit TRBD1. CDR1 is SGHDT, CDR2 YYEEEE, per germline. The length of the CDR3 is 15 residues. V dropped 3 bases and J dropped 5; count of bases not matched to a gene: 8. CDR3 in DNA: TGTGCCAGCAGCTACGGACAGGGGGGAGTCAACGAGCAGTACTTC. Translating gives CASSYGQGGVNEQYF.

This clone appeared once. This chain uses TRBV24-1 with TRBJ2-2, with 7 bases lining up with TRBD1. J gave up 0 bases and V 3 bases, and 6 bases lay outside the gene matches. The CDR3 covers 17 residues. In germline, CDR1 is KGHDR, CDR2 SFDVKD. DNA for the CDR3: TGTGCCACCAGTGATCCGGGACAGAGGGCGAACACCGGGGAGCTGTTTTTT. This codes for CATSDPGQRANTGELFF.

This chain connects TRBV19 to TRBJ2-1, with 9 bases identical to TRBD2. CDR1 and CDR2 (germline): LNHDA, SQIVND (reference sequence). V dropped 6 bases and J dropped 1; count of bases not matched to a gene: 4. This CDR3 is built from 15 residues. This CDR3 reads CASSRLAESYNEQFF. DNA of the CDR3: TGTGCCAGTAGCCGACTAGCGGAATCCTACAATGAGCAGTTCTTC.

V usage is TRBV29-1 and J usage is TRBJ2-2, with 11 nucleotides matching TRBD1. Per the germline V gene, CDR1 is SQVTM and CDR2 is ANQGSEA. CDR3 size: 14 residues. Trimming at V came to 4 bases and at J to 5 bases, leaving 3 bases not matched to a gene. The CDR3 nucleotides are TGCAGCGTTGGAGGGACAGGGGGGACCGGGGAGCTGTTTTTT. It yields the protein CSVGGTGGTGELFF.

The J gene is TRBJ2-5, the V gene TRBV3-1 (or the pseudogene TRBV3-2); 13 nucleotides match TRBD2. The CDR3 has 21 amino acids. V lost 4 bases, J lost 9 bases, and 26 bases stayed unmatched. Germline-derived CDR1 and CDR2 are LGHDT and YNNKEL (reference sequence). The CDR3 DNA is TGTGCCAGCAGCCTGCGAAACACCGGGACTAGCGGGGTCCCGACAAAGGGGCCCCAGTACTTC. Residues: CASSLRNTGTSGVPTKGPQYF.

The V gene is TRBV9, the J gene TRBJ1-2; TRBD1 agrees at 8 bases. The length of the CDR3 is 15 residues. CDR1 is SGDLS and CDR2 is YYNGEE in the germline V gene. J gave up 8 bases and V 4 bases, and 13 bases lay outside the gene matches. CDR3 residues: CASSFQWGTGGGYTF. CDR3 DNA: TGTGCCAGCAGCTTCCAATGGGGGACAGGAGGGGGCTACACCTTC. The whole variable domain, filled in from reference TRBV9 and TRBJ1-2, reads DSGVTQTPKHLITATGQRVTLRCSPRSGDLSVYWYQQSLDQGLQFLIQYYNGEERAKGNILERFSAQQFPDLHSELNLSSLELGDSALYFCASSFQWGTGGGYTFGSGTRLTVV.